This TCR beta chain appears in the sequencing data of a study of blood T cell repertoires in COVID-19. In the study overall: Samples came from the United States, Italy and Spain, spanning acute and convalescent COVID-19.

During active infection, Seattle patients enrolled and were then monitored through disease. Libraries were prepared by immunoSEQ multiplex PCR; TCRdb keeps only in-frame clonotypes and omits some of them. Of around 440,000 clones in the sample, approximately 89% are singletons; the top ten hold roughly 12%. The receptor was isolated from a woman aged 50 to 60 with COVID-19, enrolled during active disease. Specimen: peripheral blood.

The CDR3 sequence is CASKNSETGELFF. DNA for the CDR3: TGTGCCAGTAAAAATAGCGAGACCGGGGAGCTGTTTTTT. V usage is TRBV19 and J usage is TRBJ2-2; a weak D match, TRBD2 (5 bases). Looked up from germline, CDR1 is LNHDA and CDR2 is SQIVND (reference sequence). CDR3 length equals 13 residues. Trimming took 7 bases from V and 5 from J, leaving 11 bases between them.